Below, 10 T cell receptor beta chains from the same sample are listed, as sequenced in a study of T cell responses to AZD1222 COVID-19 vaccine. Assay: immunoSEQ multiplex PCR; the TCRdb copy retains only in-frame clones and omits some. The sample consists of roughly 110,000 clones, nearly 90% of them appearing once. The material sequenced was peripheral blood, taken 28 days after the second AZD1222 dose. Every receptor here comes from an adult who received the AZD1222 COVID-19 vaccine.

The CDR3 sequence: CASSGDSQSTQYF. In DNA, the CDR3 is TGTGCCAGCAGTGGGGACAGTCAATCCACGCAGTATTTT. The chain carries TRBV28 and TRBJ2-3; 7 bases are a match to TRBD1. Trimming removed 5 bases from V and 9 bases from J; junction bases left unmatched: 8. Germline V CDR1 and CDR2: MDHEN, SYDVKM. This CDR3 is built from 13 residues.

On this clone itself: This specimen includes other DNA sequences encoding the same CDR3. This chain connects TRBV5-1 to TRBJ1-1; D is perhaps TRBD1 (5 bases). Trimming cost V 2 bases and J 1 base, with 6 bases left between them. Germline loops: CDR1 SGHRS, CDR2 YFSETQ. The CDR3 consists of 13 residues. The DNA of the CDR3 is TGCGCCAGCAGCTTCCAGGGGAACACTGAAGCTTTCTTT. Translating gives CASSFQGNTEAFF.

The chain combines TRBV19 with TRBJ2-3; the D gene is possibly TRBD1 (6 bases). The CDR3 runs 14 residues. The V and J ends lost 5 bases and 0 bases respectively, with 9 bases between them. Germline CDR1 LNHDA, CDR2 SQIVND (reference sequence). The CDR3 sequence is CASSSGHSTDTQYF. CDR3 nucleotides: TGTGCCAGTAGTTCGGGACATAGCACAGATACGCAGTATTTT.

Only one count was recorded for this clone. The rearrangement links TRBV19 to TRBJ1-1; D possibly corresponds to TRBD1 (6 bases). Germline loops: CDR1 LNHDA, CDR2 SQIVND (reference sequence). Trimming left V 6 bases short and J 4 bases short, with 15 bases between. The CDR3 spans 14 residues. CDR3 in DNA: TGTGCCAGTAGAAGCTCAGGGGTTTCCACTGAAGCTTTCTTT. Its protein is CASRSSGVSTEAFF. Filled out from reference TRBV19 and TRBJ1-1, the complete variable domain reads DGGITQSPKYLFRKEGQNVTLSCEQNLNHDAMYWYRQDPGQGLRLIYYSQIVNDFQKGDIAEGYSVSREKKESFPLTVTSAQKNPTAFYLCASRSSGVSTEAFFGQGTRLTVV.

This chain joins TRBV2 and TRBJ1-1; unclear D gene. The CDR3 sequence is 13 residues long. The ends were cut back, 1 base at V and 0 bases at J, with 3 bases in the middle. The germline gives CDR1 SNHLY, CDR2 FYNNEI. As DNA, the CDR3 is TGTGCCAGCAGTGAAGTTGTGAACACTGAAGCTTTCTTT. This sequence encodes CASSEVVNTEAFF.

The gene calls are TRBV5-1 and TRBJ2-3, with D possibly being TRBD2 (5 bases). The CDR3 extends over 14 amino acids. Germline values: CDR1 SGHRS, CDR2 YFSETQ. Trimming left V 2 bases short and J 0 bases short, with 7 bases between. The CDR3 bases are TGCGCCAGCAGCTTTAGCGTTAGCACAGATACGCAGTATTTT. This sequence encodes CASSFSVSTDTQYF.

The rearrangement joins TRBV20-1 to TRBJ1-1; weak D call: TRBD1 (6 bases). The germline V gene encodes CDR1 DFQATT and CDR2 SNEGSKA (reference sequence). This CDR3 spans 11 amino acids. V was clipped by 6 bases and J by 1 base, with 6 bases between them. The CDR3 here is CSADRNTEAFF. The CDR3 nucleotides read TGCAGTGCGGACAGGAACACTGAAGCTTTCTTT.

The chain links TRBV19 to TRBJ1-6; D is uncertain. V was pared by 3 bases and J by 0 bases, with 6 bases between. CDR1 and CDR2 (germline): LNHDA, SQIVND (reference sequence). The CDR3 is 15 residues long. This CDR3 reads CASSIGSSYNSPLHF. In DNA, the CDR3 is TGTGCCAGTAGTATTGGCAGCTCCTATAATTCACCCCTCCACTTT.

The chain uses TRBV19 and TRBJ2-7; 7 nucleotides line up with TRBD2. Per the germline V gene, CDR1 is LNHDA and CDR2 is SQIVND (reference sequence). Losses at the gene ends were 10 bases for V and 1 base for J; bases not matched to a gene: 16. The CDR3 spans 16 residues. CDR3 sequence (DNA): TGTGCCACCAAACTCCGGATTGGCGGGGGATCCTACGAGCAGTACTTC. Translating gives CATKLRIGGGSYEQYF.

This clone has a handful of counts. The V gene is TRBV28, the J gene TRBJ1-5; D is unresolved. Trimming removed 1 base at V and 6 bases at J, with 22 bases between. CDR1 and CDR2 (germline): MDHEN, SYDVKM. The length of the CDR3 is 18 residues. This CDR3 reads CASSLYLGSGALGQPQHF. For the CDR3, the DNA is TGTGCCAGCAGTTTATATTTAGGGTCAGGAGCCCTGGGTCAGCCCCAGCATTTT.